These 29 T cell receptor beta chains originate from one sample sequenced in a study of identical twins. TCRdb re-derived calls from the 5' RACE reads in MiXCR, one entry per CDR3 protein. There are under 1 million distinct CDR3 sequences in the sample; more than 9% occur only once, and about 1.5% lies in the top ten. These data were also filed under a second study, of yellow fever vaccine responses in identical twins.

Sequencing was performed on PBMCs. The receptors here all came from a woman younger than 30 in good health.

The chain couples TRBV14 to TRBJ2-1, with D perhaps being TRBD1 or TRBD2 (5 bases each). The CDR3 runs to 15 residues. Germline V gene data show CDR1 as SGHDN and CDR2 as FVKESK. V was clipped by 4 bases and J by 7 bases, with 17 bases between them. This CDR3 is CASSLHEGFINEQFF. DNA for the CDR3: TGTGCCAGCAGCCTACATGAGGGGTTCATAAATGAGCAGTTCTTC.

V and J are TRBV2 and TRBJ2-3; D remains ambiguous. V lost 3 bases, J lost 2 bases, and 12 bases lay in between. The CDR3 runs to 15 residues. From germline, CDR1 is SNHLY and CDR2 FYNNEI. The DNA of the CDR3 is TGTGCCAGCAGTGATCATGACACCTACACAGATACGCAGTATTTT. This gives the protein CASSDHDTYTDTQYF. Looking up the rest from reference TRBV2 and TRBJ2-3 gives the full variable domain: EPEVTQTPSHQVTQMGQEVILRCVPISNHLYFYWYRQILGQKVEFLVSFYNNEISEKSEIFDDQFSVERPDGSNFTLKIRSTKLEDSAMYFCASSDHDTYTDTQYFGPGTRLTVL.

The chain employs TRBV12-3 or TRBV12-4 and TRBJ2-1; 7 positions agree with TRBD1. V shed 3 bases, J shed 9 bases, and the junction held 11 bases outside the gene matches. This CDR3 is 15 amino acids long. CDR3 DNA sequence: TGTGCCAGCAGTTTCGAGGGGGCTAATATGATTGAGCAGTTCTTC. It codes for CASSFEGANMIEQFF.

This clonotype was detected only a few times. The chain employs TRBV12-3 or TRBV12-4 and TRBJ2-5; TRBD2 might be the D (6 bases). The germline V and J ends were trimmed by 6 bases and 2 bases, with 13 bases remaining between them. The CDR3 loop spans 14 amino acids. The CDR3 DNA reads TGTGCCAGCAGAATCGGGAGCGGACAAGAGACCCAGTACTTC. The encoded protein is CASRIGSGQETQYF.

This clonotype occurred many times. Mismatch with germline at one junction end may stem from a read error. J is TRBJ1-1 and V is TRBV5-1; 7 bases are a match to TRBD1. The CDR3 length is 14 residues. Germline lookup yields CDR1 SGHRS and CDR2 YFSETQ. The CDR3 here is CASSLGQPNTEAFF. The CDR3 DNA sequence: TGTGCCAGCAGTTTGGGACAGCCGAACACTGAAGCTTTCTTT.

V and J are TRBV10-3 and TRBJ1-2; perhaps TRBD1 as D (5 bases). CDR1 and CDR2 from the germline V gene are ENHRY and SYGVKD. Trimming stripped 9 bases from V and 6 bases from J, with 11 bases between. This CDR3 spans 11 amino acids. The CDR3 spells CAIRDGHGYTF. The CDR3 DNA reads TGTGCCATACGGGACGGTCATGGCTACACCTTC.

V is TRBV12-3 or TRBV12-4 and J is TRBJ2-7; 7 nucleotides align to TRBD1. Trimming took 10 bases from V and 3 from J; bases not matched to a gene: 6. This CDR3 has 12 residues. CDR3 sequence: CATRQGLYEQYF. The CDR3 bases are TGTGCCACGAGACAGGGTCTCTACGAGCAGTACTTC.

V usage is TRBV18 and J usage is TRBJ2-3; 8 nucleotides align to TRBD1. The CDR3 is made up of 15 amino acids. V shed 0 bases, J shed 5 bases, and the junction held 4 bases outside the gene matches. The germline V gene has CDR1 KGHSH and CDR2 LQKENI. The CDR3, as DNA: TGTGCCAGCTCACCACCCGGACAGGGAATAGATACGCAGTATTTT. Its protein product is CASSPPGQGIDTQYF.

DNA of the CDR3: TGTGCCAGCAGACGGCGAGCCGCTAGCGGGAGTATCGCAGATACGCAGTATTTT. Protein sequence: CASRRRAASGSIADTQYF. V is TRBV12-3 or TRBV12-4 and J is TRBJ2-3; 10 nucleotides match TRBD2. This CDR3 is built from 18 residues. J gave up 4 bases and V 6 bases, and 16 bases lay outside the gene matches.

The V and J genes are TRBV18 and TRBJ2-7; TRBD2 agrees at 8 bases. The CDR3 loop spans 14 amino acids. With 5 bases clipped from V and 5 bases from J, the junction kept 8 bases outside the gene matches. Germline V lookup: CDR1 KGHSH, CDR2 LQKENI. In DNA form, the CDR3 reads TGTGCCAGCTCAACACTAGCGGTCGTGGACGAGCAGTACTTC. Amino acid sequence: CASSTLAVVDEQYF.

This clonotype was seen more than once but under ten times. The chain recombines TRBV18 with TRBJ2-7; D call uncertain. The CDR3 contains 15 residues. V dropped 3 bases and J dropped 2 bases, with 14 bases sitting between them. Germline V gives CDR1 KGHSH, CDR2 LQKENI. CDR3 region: CASSPTPSTAYEQYF. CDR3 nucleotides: TGTGCCAGCTCACCGACTCCTAGTACCGCCTACGAGCAGTACTTC.

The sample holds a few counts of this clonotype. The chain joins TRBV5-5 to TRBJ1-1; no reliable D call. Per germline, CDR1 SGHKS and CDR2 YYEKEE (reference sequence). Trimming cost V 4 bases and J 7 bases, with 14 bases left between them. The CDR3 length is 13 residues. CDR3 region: CASSPNELGEAFF. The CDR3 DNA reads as TGTGCCAGCAGCCCCAATGAATTAGGTGAAGCTTTCTTT.

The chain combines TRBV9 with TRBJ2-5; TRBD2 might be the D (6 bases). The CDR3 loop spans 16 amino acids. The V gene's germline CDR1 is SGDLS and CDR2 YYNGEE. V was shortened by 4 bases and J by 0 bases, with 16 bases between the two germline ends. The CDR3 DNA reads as TGTGCCAGCAGCCCGCTGGGAGCGGGCAACCAAGAGACCCAGTACTTC. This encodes CASSPLGAGNQETQYF.

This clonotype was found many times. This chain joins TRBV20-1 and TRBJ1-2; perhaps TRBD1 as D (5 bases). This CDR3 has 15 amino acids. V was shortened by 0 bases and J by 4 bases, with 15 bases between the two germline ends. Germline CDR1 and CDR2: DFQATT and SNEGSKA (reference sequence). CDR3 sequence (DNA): TGCAGTGCTAGAGATACCGGACATAAAATCTATGGCTACACCTTC. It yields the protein CSARDTGHKIYGYTF.

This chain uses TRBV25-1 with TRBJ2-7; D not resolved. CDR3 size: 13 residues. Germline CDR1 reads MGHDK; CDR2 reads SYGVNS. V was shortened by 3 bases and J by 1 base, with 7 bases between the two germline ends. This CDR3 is CASSDGSSYEQYF. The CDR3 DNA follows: TGTGCCAGCAGTGATGGGTCTTCCTACGAGCAGTACTTC.

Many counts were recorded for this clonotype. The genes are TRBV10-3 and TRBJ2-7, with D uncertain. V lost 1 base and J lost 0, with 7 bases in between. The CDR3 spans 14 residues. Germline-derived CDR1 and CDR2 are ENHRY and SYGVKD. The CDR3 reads CAISEFQSSYEQYF. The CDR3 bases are TGTGCCATCAGTGAGTTTCAATCCTCCTACGAGCAGTACTTC.

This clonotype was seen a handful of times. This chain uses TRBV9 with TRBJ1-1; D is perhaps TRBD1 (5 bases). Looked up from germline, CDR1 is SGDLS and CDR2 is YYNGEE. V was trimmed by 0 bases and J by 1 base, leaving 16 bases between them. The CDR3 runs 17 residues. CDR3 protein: CASSVGPLRGTNTEAFF. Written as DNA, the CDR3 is TGTGCCAGCAGCGTAGGACCCCTGAGGGGCACGAACACTGAAGCTTTCTTT.

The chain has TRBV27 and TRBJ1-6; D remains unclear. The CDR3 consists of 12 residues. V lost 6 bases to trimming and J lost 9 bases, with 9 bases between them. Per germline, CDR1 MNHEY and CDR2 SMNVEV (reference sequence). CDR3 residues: CASRERSSPLHF. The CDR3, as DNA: TGTGCCAGCAGAGAGAGGAGTTCACCCCTCCACTTT.

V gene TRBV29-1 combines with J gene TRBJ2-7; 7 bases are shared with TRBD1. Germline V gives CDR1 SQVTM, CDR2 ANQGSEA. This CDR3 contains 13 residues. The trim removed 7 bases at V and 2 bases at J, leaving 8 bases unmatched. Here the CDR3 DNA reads TGCAGCGCAAGGGGGCCGAAAACCTACGAGCAGTACGTC. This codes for CSARGPKTYEQYV.

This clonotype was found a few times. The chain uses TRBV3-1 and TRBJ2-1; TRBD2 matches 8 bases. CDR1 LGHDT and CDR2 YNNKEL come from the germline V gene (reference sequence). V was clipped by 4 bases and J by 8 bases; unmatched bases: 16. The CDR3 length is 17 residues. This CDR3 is CASSPNPWREVLDEQFF. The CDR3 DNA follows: TGTGCCAGCAGCCCCAATCCATGGCGGGAGGTCCTAGATGAGCAGTTCTTC.

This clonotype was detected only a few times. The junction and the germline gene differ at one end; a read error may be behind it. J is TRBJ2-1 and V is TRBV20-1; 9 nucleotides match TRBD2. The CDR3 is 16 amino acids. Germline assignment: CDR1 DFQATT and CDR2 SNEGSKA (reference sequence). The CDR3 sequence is CCARMVTSGDHNEQFF. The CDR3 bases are TGCTGTGCTAGAATGGTGACTAGCGGAGACCACAATGAGCAGTTCTTC.

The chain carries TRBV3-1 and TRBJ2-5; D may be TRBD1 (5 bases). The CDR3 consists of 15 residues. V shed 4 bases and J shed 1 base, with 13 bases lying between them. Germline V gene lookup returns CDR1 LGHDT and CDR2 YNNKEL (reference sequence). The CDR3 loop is CASSLSRQSQETQYF. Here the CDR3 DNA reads TGTGCCAGCAGCCTCTCTAGACAGTCCCAAGAGACCCAGTACTTC.

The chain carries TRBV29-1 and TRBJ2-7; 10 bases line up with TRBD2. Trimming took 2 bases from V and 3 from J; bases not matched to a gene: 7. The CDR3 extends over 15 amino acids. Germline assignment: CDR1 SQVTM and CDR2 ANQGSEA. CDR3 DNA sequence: TGCAGCGTTGAAATCTCGGGACTAGCGCACTACGAGCAGTACTTC. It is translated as CSVEISGLAHYEQYF.

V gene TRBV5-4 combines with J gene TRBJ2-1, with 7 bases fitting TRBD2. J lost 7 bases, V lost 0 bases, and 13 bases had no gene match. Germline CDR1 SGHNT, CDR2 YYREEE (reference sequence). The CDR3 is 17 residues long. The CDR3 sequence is CASSLGTSARFENEQFF. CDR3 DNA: TGTGCCAGCAGCTTGGGAACTAGCGCCCGCTTTGAGAATGAGCAGTTCTTC.

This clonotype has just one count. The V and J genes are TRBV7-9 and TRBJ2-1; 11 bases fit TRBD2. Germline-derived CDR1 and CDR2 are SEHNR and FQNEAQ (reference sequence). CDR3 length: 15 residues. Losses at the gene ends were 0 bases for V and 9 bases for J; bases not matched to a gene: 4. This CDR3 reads CASSLALAGGAEQFF. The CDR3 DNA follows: TGTGCCAGCAGCTTAGCCCTAGCGGGAGGTGCTGAGCAGTTCTTC.

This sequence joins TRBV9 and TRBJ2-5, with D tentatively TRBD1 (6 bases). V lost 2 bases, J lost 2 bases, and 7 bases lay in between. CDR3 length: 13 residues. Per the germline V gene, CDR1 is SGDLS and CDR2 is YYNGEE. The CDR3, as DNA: TGTGCCAGCAGCGTGGACAGTCAAGAGACCCAGTACTTC. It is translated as CASSVDSQETQYF.

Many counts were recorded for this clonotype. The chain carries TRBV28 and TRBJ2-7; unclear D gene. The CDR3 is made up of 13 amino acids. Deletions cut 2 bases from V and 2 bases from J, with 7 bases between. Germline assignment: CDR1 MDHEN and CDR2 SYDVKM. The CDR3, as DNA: TGTGCCAGCAGTTTAGGTCATACCTACGAGCAGTACTTC. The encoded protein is CASSLGHTYEQYF.

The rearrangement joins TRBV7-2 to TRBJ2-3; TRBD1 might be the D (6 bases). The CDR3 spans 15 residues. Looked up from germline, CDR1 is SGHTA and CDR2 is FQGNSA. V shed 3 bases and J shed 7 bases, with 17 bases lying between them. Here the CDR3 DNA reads TGTGCCAGCAGCTTCGGCCGGACAGACCAACATACGCAGTATTTT. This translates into CASSFGRTDQHTQYF.

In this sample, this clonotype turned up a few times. As DNA, the CDR3 is TGTGCCAGCTCATCTACAGGAGGCGAGCAGTACGTC. Translating it yields CASSSTGGEQYV. The J gene is TRBJ2-7, the V gene TRBV18; either TRBD1 or TRBD2 may fit D (5 bases each). The CDR3 runs 12 residues. Trimming removed 5 bases at V and 6 bases at J, with 11 bases between. CDR1 is KGHSH and CDR2 is LQKENI in the germline V gene.